A single sample gave rise to the 10 T cell receptor beta chains below, sequenced in a study of shared clonotypes between healthy human individuals. Sequencing was performed with immunoSEQ multiplex PCR; in TCRdb, only in-frame clones are kept and a portion is missing. The sample shows about 1.1 million clones, approximately 80% of them seen only once. The sequencing sample was made of memory CD4+ T cells from PBMCs. The sample's subset: CD45RA-negative fraction. The receptors originated from a man younger than 35 in good health. Some clones in this sample may be carry-over from other donors' samples.

This chain uses TRBV5-1 with TRBJ2-2; 9 bases agree with TRBD2. V dropped 4 bases and J dropped 0; count of bases not matched to a gene: 7. CDR1 and CDR2 from the germline V gene are SGHRS and YFSETQ. The CDR3 sequence is 17 residues long. CDR3 DNA sequence: TGCGCCAGCAGCCCGCTGACTAGCGGAGCGAACACCGGGGAGCTGTTTTTT. Protein: CASSPLTSGANTGELFF.

The V gene is TRBV19, the J gene TRBJ1-4; 7 bases map to TRBD1. The CDR3 totals 15 residues. V was clipped by 7 bases and J by 0 bases; unmatched bases: 5. Germline lookup yields CDR1 LNHDA and CDR2 SQIVND (reference sequence). The CDR3 DNA reads TGTGCCAGTACCAAGGGACAGACAACTAATGAAAAACTGTTTTTT. As protein: CASTKGQTTNEKLFF.

The chain links TRBV7-9 to TRBJ1-3; 7 bases fit TRBD1. V shed 5 bases, J shed 0 bases, and the junction held 7 bases outside the gene matches. The CDR3 is 16 residues long. The germline V gene has CDR1 SEHNR and CDR2 FQNEAQ (reference sequence). The DNA for the CDR3 is TGTGCCAGCAGCCCTACCTCAGGGGGCTCTGGAAACACCATATATTTT. Residues: CASSPTSGGSGNTIYF.

This clone was recorded only once. The rearrangement uses TRBV10-3 and TRBJ2-7; the match to TRBD2 covers 8 bases. The germline V gene encodes CDR1 ENHRY and CDR2 SYGVKD. This CDR3 contains 15 residues. After removal of 6 bases from V and 4 bases from J, the junction contained 11 bases not matched to a gene. CDR3 DNA sequence: TGTGCCATCAGATACGACTTGAGCGGGAGTTACGAGCAGTACTTC. Residues: CAIRYDLSGSYEQYF.

CDR3 residues: CATLGYNEQFF. The CDR3 bases are TGTGCCACCTTGGGGTACAATGAGCAGTTCTTC. This chain uses TRBV7-9 with TRBJ2-1; D is undetermined. The germline V gene has CDR1 SEHNR and CDR2 FQNEAQ (reference sequence). V shed 10 bases and J shed 4 bases, with 8 bases lying between them. CDR3 length equals 11 residues.

This clone was counted a single time. The V call is TRBV15, the J call TRBJ2-5; D is perhaps TRBD2 (5 bases). Trimming removed 0 bases at V and 5 bases at J, with 13 bases between. The CDR3 length is 15 residues. The germline V gene encodes CDR1 LNHNV and CDR2 YYDKDF (reference sequence). CDR3 sequence: CATSRDTLASETQYF. The CDR3 bases are TGTGCCACCAGCAGAGATACGCTAGCTTCCGAGACCCAGTACTTC. The full variable domain, rest sourced from reference TRBV15 and TRBJ2-5, is DAMVIQNPRYQVTQFGKPVTLSCSQTLNHNVMYWYQQKSSQAPKLLFHYYDKDFNNEADTPDNFQSRRPNTSFCFLDIRSPGLGDTAMYLCATSRDTLASETQYFGPGTRLLVL.

The chain carries TRBV2 and TRBJ2-7; TRBD2 might be the D (5 bases). The CDR3 totals 12 residues. Germline V gives CDR1 SNHLY, CDR2 FYNNEI. The V gene lost 11 bases and the J gene lost 0 bases, with 11 bases spanning the gap. CDR3 bases: TGTGCCGGAGGACCCTACTCCTACGAGCAGTACTTC. It specifies CAGGPYSYEQYF.

The chain employs TRBV18 and TRBJ1-4, with 7 nucleotides matching TRBD1. Germline V lookup: CDR1 KGHSH, CDR2 LQKENI. The CDR3 has 16 amino acids. The V segment lost 4 bases and the J segment 5 bases; nucleotides outside the gene matches: 10. The CDR3 protein is CASSLSAQGINEKLFF. The CDR3 nucleotides read TGTGCCAGCTCACTGTCTGCACAGGGGATAAATGAAAAACTGTTTTTT.

The rearrangement links TRBV19 to TRBJ2-3; D is unresolved. Trimming shortened V by 10 bases and J by 5 bases, and 7 bases separated the two germline ends. Germline lookup yields CDR1 LNHDA and CDR2 SQIVND (reference sequence). There are 10 residues in the CDR3. The CDR3 DNA reads as TGTGCCACTAGAAAAGATACGCAGTATTTT. Encoded protein: CATRKDTQYF.

The J gene is TRBJ1-2, the V gene TRBV28; 9 positions agree with TRBD1. The CDR3 is 14 residues long. The ends lost 5 bases at V and 6 bases at J; junction bases unmatched: 7. The germline CDR1 and CDR2 sequences are MDHEN and SYDVKM. The CDR3 coding sequence is TGTGCCAGCAGTCCGCCACAGGGGGCGGATGGCTACACCTTC. Translating gives CASSPPQGADGYTF.